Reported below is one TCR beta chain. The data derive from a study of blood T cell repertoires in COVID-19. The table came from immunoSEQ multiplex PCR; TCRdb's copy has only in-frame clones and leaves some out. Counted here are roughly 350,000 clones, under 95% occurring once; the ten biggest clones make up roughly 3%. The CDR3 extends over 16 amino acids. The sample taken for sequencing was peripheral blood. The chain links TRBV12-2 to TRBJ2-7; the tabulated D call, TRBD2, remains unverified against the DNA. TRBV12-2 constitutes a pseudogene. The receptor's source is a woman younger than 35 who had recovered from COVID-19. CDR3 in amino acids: CASRLAQREDCYEQYV. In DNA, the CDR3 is TGTGCAAGTCGCTTAGCCCAGCGGGAGGATTGCTACGAGCAGTACGTC.